This T cell receptor (beta chain) is drawn from a study of T-cell reconstitution after alpha-beta-depleted transplantation in children. Study findings and constraints: T cells produced anew were the main source of T-cell counts and diversity one year after transplant. Surviving thymic progenitors and recipient T cells were the source of high TCRbeta diversity at day 60 in some patients. After transplant, at about two months, alpha-beta T cells were reportedly derived from several hundred expanded graft clones.

Preparation of the TCRbeta library used unique molecular identifiers. Using its own MiXCR run on the PCR reads, TCRdb lists one record per CDR3 protein. This table holds approximately 800,000 distinct CDR3 sequences, around 17% found once. The CDR3 consists of 11 residues. Trimming left V 2 bases short and J 3 bases short, with 3 bases between. Germline V gene data show CDR1 as SGHDT and CDR2 as YYEEEE. This clonotype was found many times. No antigen is known for it. This material consisted of PBMCs, mostly from graft donor cells, taken 360 days after TCRalphabeta/CD19-depleted stem cell transplant. This TCR came from a male patient younger than 18 who had a stem cell transplant for acute lymphoblastic leukemia, so the T cells may come from the graft donor. The chain combines TRBV5-6 with TRBJ2-7; D is unclear. CDR3 loop: CASSFNYEQYF. The CDR3, as DNA: TGTGCCAGCAGCTTTAACTACGAGCAGTACTTC.